This TCR beta chain was sequenced for a study of OX40 agonist ivuxolimab in advanced cancers. Study observations and caveats: Dose levels from 0.1 to 3.0 mg/kg saw CD4+ and CD8+ blood T cells expand clonally by week 6.

The protocol was immunoSEQ multiplex PCR, while the TCRdb copy is restricted to in-frame clones and leaves out a portion. The sample has about 75,000 clones, roughly 86% seen once; the top ten hold about 8.6%. This clone appeared a single time. Its antigen is unknown. The sample here was CD4+ or CD8+ T cells sorted from blood, taken in a trial of the OX40 agonist ivuxolimab. This sequence was found in an adult with an advanced solid tumor such as melanoma, head and neck, liver or kidney cancer.

The CDR3 bases are TGCAGCGTTGTAATGGGGGGCGACGGCTACACCTTC. Translated, it gives CSVVMGGDGYTF. The V gene is TRBV29-1, the J gene TRBJ1-2; D is perhaps TRBD1 (6 bases). Germline V gene data show CDR1 as SQVTM and CDR2 as ANQGSEA. This CDR3 is 12 amino acids long. Deletions cut 4 bases from V and 8 bases from J, with 14 bases between.